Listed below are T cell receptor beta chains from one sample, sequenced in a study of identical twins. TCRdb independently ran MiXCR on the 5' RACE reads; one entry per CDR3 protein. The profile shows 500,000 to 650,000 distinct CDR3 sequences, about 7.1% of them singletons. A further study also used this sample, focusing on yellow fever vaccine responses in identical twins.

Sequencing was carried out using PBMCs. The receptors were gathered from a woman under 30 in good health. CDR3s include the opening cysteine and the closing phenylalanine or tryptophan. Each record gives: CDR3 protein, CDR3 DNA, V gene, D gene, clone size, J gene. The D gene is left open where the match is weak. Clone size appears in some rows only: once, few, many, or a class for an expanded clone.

CDR3 protein: CASSFQRYNEQFF; CDR3 DNA: TGTGCCAGCAGTTTCCAAAGATACAATGAGCAGTTCTTC; V gene: TRBV6-6; D gene: NA; clone size: NA; J gene: TRBJ2-1
CDR3 protein: CSVGTAGATYNEQFF; CDR3 DNA: TGCAGCGTTGGGACAGCGGGGGCTACCTACAATGAGCAGTTCTTC; V gene: TRBV29-1; D gene: TRBD2; clone size: many; J gene: TRBJ2-1
CDR3 protein: CASSRGLGSYEQYF; CDR3 DNA: TGTGCCAGCAGCCGGGGACTCGGATCCTACGAGCAGTACTTC; V gene: TRBV11-3; D gene: NA; clone size: NA; J gene: TRBJ2-7
CDR3 protein: CSARAPSGGFSYNEQFF; CDR3 DNA: TGCAGTGCTAGAGCGCCTAGCGGGGGATTCTCCTACAATGAGCAGTTCTTC; V gene: TRBV20-1; D gene: TRBD2; clone size: NA; J gene: TRBJ2-1
CDR3 protein: CASSRSRQGNTGELFF; CDR3 DNA: TGTGCCAGCAGCCGAAGTAGACAGGGGAACACCGGGGAGCTGTTTTTT; V gene: TRBV2; D gene: TRBD1; clone size: many; J gene: TRBJ2-2
CDR3 protein: CASSPRGGGGYTGELFF; CDR3 DNA: TGTGCCAGCAGCCCCCGAGGGGGCGGGGGATACACCGGGGAGCTGTTTTTT; V gene: TRBV7-2; D gene: NA; clone size: many; J gene: TRBJ2-2
CDR3 protein: CATKTVPGELFF; CDR3 DNA: TGTGCCACCAAGACAGTTCCCGGGGAGCTGTTTTTT; V gene: TRBV15; D gene: NA; clone size: few; J gene: TRBJ2-2
CDR3 protein: CASSPRGQTNTGELFF; CDR3 DNA: TGCGCCAGCAGCCCGAGGGGGCAGACGAACACCGGGGAGCTGTTTTTT; V gene: TRBV4-1; D gene: TRBD1; clone size: few; J gene: TRBJ2-2
CDR3 protein: CATSRVNGETQYF; CDR3 DNA: TGTGCCACCAGCAGAGTCAATGGAGAGACCCAGTACTTC; V gene: TRBV15; D gene: NA; clone size: few; J gene: TRBJ2-5
CDR3 protein: CASTLTGSRGANVLTF; CDR3 DNA: TGTGCCAGCACATTGACAGGGAGCCGAGGGGCCAACGTCCTGACTTTC; V gene: TRBV27; D gene: TRBD1; clone size: NA; J gene: TRBJ2-6
CDR3 protein: CASSTGLAAYQETQYF; CDR3 DNA: TGTGCCAGCAGTACGGGACTAGCGGCCTACCAAGAGACCCAGTACTTC; V gene: TRBV6-2/TRBV6-3; D gene: TRBD2; clone size: many; J gene: TRBJ2-5
CDR3 protein: CASSSAVDSSFEAFF; CDR3 DNA: TGTGCCAGCAGCTCGGCAGTGGACAGCTCCTTTGAAGCTTTCTTT; V gene: TRBV7-9; D gene: NA; clone size: many; J gene: TRBJ1-1
CDR3 protein: CSARDLVEAAPYSPLHF; CDR3 DNA: TGCAGTGCTAGAGATCTTGTGGAGGCGGCCCCTTATTCACCCCTCCACTTT; V gene: TRBV20-1; D gene: NA; clone size: NA; J gene: TRBJ1-6
CDR3 protein: CASSVRTSPAVNEQFF; CDR3 DNA: TGTGCCAGCAGTGTTAGGACATCTCCCGCTGTCAATGAGCAGTTCTTC; V gene: TRBV25-1; D gene: NA; clone size: many; J gene: TRBJ2-1
CDR3 protein: CSVGHGGSGSTDTQYF; CDR3 DNA: TGCAGCGTTGGTCATGGTGGTAGCGGAAGCACAGATACGCAGTATTTT; V gene: TRBV29-1; D gene: NA; clone size: many; J gene: TRBJ2-3
CDR3 protein: CSVQGRMNTEAFF; CDR3 DNA: TGCAGCGTCCAGGGACGGATGAACACTGAAGCTTTCTTT; V gene: TRBV29-1; D gene: NA; clone size: many; J gene: TRBJ1-1
CDR3 protein: CASSSDPGIYEQYF; CDR3 DNA: TGTGCCAGCAGTTCGGACCCCGGGATTTACGAGCAGTACTTC; V gene: TRBV12-3/TRBV12-4; D gene: NA; clone size: many; J gene: TRBJ2-7
CDR3 protein: CSATDRVYYGYTF; CDR3 DNA: TGCAGTGCTACAGACAGGGTGTACTATGGCTACACCTTC; V gene: TRBV20-1; D gene: TRBD1; clone size: few; J gene: TRBJ1-2
CDR3 protein: CSVAQRARGANVLTF; CDR3 DNA: TGCAGCGTTGCGCAACGGGCCAGGGGGGCCAACGTCCTGACTTTC; V gene: TRBV29-1; D gene: NA; clone size: NA; J gene: TRBJ2-6
CDR3 protein: CASSPDGINYGYTF; CDR3 DNA: TGTGCCAGCTCACCGGACGGGATTAACTATGGCTACACCTTC; V gene: TRBV18; D gene: NA; clone size: few; J gene: TRBJ1-2
CDR3 protein: CASSQDPGGYTF; CDR3 DNA: TGTGCCAGCAGCCAAGATCCGGGGGGCTACACCTTC; V gene: TRBV3-1; D gene: NA; clone size: NA; J gene: TRBJ1-2
CDR3 protein: CASSLALQGTEKLFF; CDR3 DNA: TGCGCCAGCAGCTTGGCCTTGCAGGGGACTGAAAAACTGTTTTTT; V gene: TRBV5-1; D gene: NA; clone size: many; J gene: TRBJ1-4
CDR3 protein: CASSPGLATSTDTQYF; CDR3 DNA: TGTGCCAGCAGTCCGGGACTAGCGACTAGCACAGATACGCAGTATTTT; V gene: TRBV12-3/TRBV12-4; D gene: TRBD2; clone size: many; J gene: TRBJ2-3
CDR3 protein: CASSRLGRPPQYF; CDR3 DNA: TGTGCCAGCAGTAGACTCGGACGGCCGCCCCAGTACTTC; V gene: TRBV6-5; D gene: NA; clone size: few; J gene: TRBJ2-5
CDR3 protein: CASSGTGPREQFF; CDR3 DNA: TGTGCCAGCAGCGGGACAGGGCCAAGAGAGCAGTTCTTC; V gene: TRBV28; D gene: TRBD1; clone size: NA; J gene: TRBJ2-1
CDR3 protein: CASSPSHGGSEAFF; CDR3 DNA: TGTGCCAGCAGCCCCTCACATGGTGGGTCTGAAGCTTTCTTT; V gene: TRBV5-5; D gene: NA; clone size: many; J gene: TRBJ1-1
CDR3 protein: CASSLGSFEAFF; CDR3 DNA: TGTGCCAGCAGTTTAGGGTCGTTCGAGGCTTTCTTT; V gene: TRBV12-3/TRBV12-4; D gene: NA; clone size: many; J gene: TRBJ1-1
CDR3 protein: CASSYGTMDTEQFF; CDR3 DNA: TGTGCCAGCAGTTATGGGACTATGGACACTGAGCAGTTCTTC; V gene: TRBV6-5; D gene: TRBD2; clone size: few; J gene: TRBJ2-1
CDR3 protein: CASSLVRGSADTQYF; CDR3 DNA: TGCGCCAGCAGCTTGGTCAGGGGGTCAGCTGATACGCAGTATTTT; V gene: TRBV5-1; D gene: TRBD1; clone size: many; J gene: TRBJ2-3